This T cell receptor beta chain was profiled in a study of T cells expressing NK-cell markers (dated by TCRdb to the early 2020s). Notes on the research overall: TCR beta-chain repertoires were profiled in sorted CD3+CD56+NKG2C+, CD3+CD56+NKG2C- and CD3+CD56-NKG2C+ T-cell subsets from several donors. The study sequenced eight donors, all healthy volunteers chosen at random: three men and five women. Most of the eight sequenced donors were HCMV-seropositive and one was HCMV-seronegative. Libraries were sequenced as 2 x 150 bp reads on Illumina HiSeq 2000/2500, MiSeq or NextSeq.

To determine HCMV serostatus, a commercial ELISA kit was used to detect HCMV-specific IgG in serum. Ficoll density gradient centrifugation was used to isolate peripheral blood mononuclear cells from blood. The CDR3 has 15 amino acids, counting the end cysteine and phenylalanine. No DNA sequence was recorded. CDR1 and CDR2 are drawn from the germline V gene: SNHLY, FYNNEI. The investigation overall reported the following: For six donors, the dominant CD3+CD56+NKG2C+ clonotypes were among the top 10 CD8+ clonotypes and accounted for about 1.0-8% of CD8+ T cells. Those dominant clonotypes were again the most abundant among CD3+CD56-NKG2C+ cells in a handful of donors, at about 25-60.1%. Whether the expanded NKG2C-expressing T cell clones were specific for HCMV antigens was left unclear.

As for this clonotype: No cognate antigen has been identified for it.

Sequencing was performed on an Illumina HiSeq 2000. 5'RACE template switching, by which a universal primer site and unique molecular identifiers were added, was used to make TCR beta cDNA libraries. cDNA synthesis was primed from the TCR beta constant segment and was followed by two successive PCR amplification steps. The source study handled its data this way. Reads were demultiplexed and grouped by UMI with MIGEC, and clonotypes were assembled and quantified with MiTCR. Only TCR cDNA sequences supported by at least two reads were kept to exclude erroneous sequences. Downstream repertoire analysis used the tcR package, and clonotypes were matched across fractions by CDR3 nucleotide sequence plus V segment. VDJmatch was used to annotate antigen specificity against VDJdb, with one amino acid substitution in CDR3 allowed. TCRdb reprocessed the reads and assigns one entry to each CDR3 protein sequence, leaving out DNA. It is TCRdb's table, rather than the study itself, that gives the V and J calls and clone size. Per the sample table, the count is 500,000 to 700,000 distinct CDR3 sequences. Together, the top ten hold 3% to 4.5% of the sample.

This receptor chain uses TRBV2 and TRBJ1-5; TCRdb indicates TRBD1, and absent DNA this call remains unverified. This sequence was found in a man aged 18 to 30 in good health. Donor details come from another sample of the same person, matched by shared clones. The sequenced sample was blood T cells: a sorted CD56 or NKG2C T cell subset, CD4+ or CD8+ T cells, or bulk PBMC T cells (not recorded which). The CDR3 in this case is CASSVGRGGNQPQHF.